The next 4 T cell receptor beta chains were all read from a single sample in a study of blood T cells in healthy people across ages. The second PCR ran roughly 6 to 11 cycles with a sample-barcoded 5' primer and J-beta primers. One entry per CDR3 protein, called by TCRdb with MiXCR from the 5' RACE reads. Of about 1.4 million distinct CDR3 sequences listed, roughly 64% were seen once; the top ten hold over 5.5%. Sequenced input: blood. The receptors shown here come from a man younger than 30 in good health.

This clonotype came up a few times. V usage is TRBV12-3 or TRBV12-4 and J usage is TRBJ2-5; 11 positions agree with TRBD2. The CDR3 is 15 residues long. V dropped 3 bases and J dropped 2; count of bases not matched to a gene: 2. The CDR3 DNA follows: TGTGCCAGCAGTTTGACTAGCGGGGCGCAAGAGACCCAGTACTTC. Its translation: CASSLTSGAQETQYF.

This clonotype has more than one count but fewer than ten. The chain employs TRBV29-1 and TRBJ2-4; 11 positions match TRBD2. V was pared by 6 bases and J by 6 bases, with 4 bases of the junction left unmatched. Germline lookup yields CDR1 SQVTM and CDR2 ANQGSEA. CDR3 length: 13 residues. The CDR3 region is CSVRLAGRNIQYF. The CDR3 coding sequence is TGCAGCGTGCGACTAGCGGGGAGAAACATTCAGTACTTC.

This chain links TRBV27 with TRBJ1-6; possible D gene TRBD1, 5 bases. CDR3 length: 16 amino acids. Trimming took off 6 bases at V and 0 bases at J, with 12 bases between the two ends. Germline lookup yields CDR1 MNHEY and CDR2 SMNVEV (reference sequence). The CDR3 region is CASRLTESSYNSPLHF. The CDR3 nucleotides are TGTGCCAGCAGGCTGACAGAAAGCTCCTATAATTCACCCCTCCACTTT.

The rearrangement links TRBV20-1 to TRBJ2-5; 7 bases are shared with TRBD2. This CDR3 spans 13 amino acids. Germline values: CDR1 DFQATT, CDR2 SNEGSKA (reference sequence). After removal of 0 bases from V and 5 bases from J, the junction contained 3 bases not matched to a gene. CDR3 amino acids: CSARDLAAETQYF. DNA of the CDR3: TGCAGTGCTAGAGACCTAGCGGCGGAGACCCAGTACTTC.